The T cell receptor (beta chain) described here comes from a study of CD8 T cells in ankylosing spondylitis. Points from the study as a whole: Significantly higher representation of disease-linked clones was reported for matched ankylosing spondylitis synovial fluid. For ankylosing spondylitis blood, a TCR beta motif of 7 or 8 highly homologous variants appeared characteristic.

Libraries of TCR beta came from quantitative 5'-RACE with molecular barcodes. Using its own MiXCR run on the 5' RACE reads, TCRdb lists one record per CDR3 protein. Among roughly 230,000 distinct CDR3 sequences listed, roughly 18% were seen once. As to this clonotype: Its antigen is currently unknown.

V gave up 2 bases and J gave up 10 bases, with 14 bases separating them. In germline, CDR1 is WNHNN, CDR2 SYGVQD (reference sequence). There are 13 residues in the CDR3. The clonotype originates from a male donor with ankylosing spondylitis or in good health (not recorded which). The gene calls are TRBV10-1 and TRBJ1-2; D remains ambiguous. The sample comprised blood, either unsorted or a sorted T cell fraction (not recorded which). The CDR3 reads CASSEDSNQIYTF. CDR3 bases: TGCGCCAGCAGTGAGGATAGTAATCAAATCTACACCTTC.